The sequence of this T cell receptor beta chain was determined in a study of T-cell reconstitution after alpha-beta-depleted transplantation in children (dated by TCRdb to about 2016). A note on the overall study: T-cell immune reconstitution after TCRalphabeta/CD19-depleted allogeneic hematopoietic cell transplantation in children was quantitatively tracked in the study by means of TCR repertoire profiling.

From the cysteine up to the phenylalanine, the CDR3 has a length of 14 residues. Just CDR3 DNA is preserved here, 42 bases in frame from base 1. The V and J ends are trimmed by 6 bases and 5 bases, leaving 16 bases between them. Libraries were built with PCR. The run used an Illumina HiSeq 2500. TCR library preparation used molecular barcoding, with unique molecular identifiers applied to normalize quantification of the TCRbeta repertoire. TCRdb reprocessed the public reads (quality trimming at Q25 with fastp, clone calling with MiXCR) and kept in-frame beta chains. Rows merge per CDR3 protein into single entries with the most common DNA and genes. The sample table holds roughly 500,000 distinct CDR3 sequences, of which less than 35% were seen once. The top ten clonotypes cover approximately 2.3% of the sample. Details on this clonotype: Its antigen is currently not known. Base qualities are not recorded, but no much larger clone differs from it by a single base.

Sequences were derived from PBMCs from the stem cell graft donor, sampled from the stem cell graft. The rearrangement joined TRBV12-3 or TRBV12-4 to TRBJ2-5; the D gene could be either TRBD1 or TRBD2, each agreeing at 6 bases. This clonotype was obtained from a human donor who donated a stem cell graft to a child with aplastic anemia. The nucleotide sequence reads as follows: TGTGCCAGCAGGGACACAGGGACTGGGGAGACCCAGTACTTC. Translated, this is CASRDTGTGETQYF.